The entry below describes one TCR beta chain. Antigen unknown. Only in-frame clones appear in the TCRdb table, and some are missing; sequencing was by immunoSEQ multiplex PCR. The sample holds 350,000 to 400,000 clones; roughly 90% are singletons and the top ten take under 2%. The data are from a study of Ad26.COV2.S vaccination and SARS-CoV-2 variants. As for the study in general: A COV1001 Ad26.COV2.S trial-arm participant provided the sample. Once or twice, 56 days apart, Ad26.COV2.S was delivered intramuscularly.

General observations from the study: Total T cell responses were possibly underestimated by TCR breadth and depth analyses.

The sample's treatment: 19 received Ad26.COV2.S at low or high dose, single or two shots; 5 received placebo; per-sample allocation not given. Collection of the samples took place on day 63 after the first injection of vaccine or placebo. It was an adult aged 18-55 years in Boston who was the donor. Trimming stripped 6 bases from V and 6 bases from J, with 17 bases between. The CDR3 is 14 amino acids. The V gene's germline CDR1 is MNHEY and CDR2 SVGAGI. The starting material was peripheral blood, obtained in a trial of Ad26.COV2.S vaccine versus placebo. This clonotype was sampled from a person aged 18-60 years who received the Ad26.COV2.S COVID-19 vaccine or a placebo. This chain connects TRBV6-5 to TRBJ1-1; no clear D. The DNA of the CDR3 is TGTGCCAGCAGCCTACTCCTAGGCGTTTCTGAAGCTTTCTTT. This gives the protein CASSLLLGVSEAFF.